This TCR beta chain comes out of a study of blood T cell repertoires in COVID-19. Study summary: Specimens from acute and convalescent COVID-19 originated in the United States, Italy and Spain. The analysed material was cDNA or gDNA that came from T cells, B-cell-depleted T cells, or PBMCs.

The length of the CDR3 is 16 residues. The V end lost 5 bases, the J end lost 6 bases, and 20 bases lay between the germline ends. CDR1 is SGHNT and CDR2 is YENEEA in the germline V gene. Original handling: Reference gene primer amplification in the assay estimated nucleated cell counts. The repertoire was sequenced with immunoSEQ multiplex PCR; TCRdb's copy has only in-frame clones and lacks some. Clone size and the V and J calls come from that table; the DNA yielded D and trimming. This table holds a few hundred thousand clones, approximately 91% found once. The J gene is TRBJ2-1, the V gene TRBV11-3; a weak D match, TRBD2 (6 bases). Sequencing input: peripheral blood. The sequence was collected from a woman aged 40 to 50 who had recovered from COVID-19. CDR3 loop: CASSQSVSGALNEQFF. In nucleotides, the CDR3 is TGTGCCAGCAGCCAATCGGTTAGCGGAGCTCTCAATGAGCAGTTCTTC.